This TCR beta chain was profiled in a study of T cell repertoires in cytomegalovirus infection. This clonotype was seen repeatedly, ten times or more. What it recognizes is unknown. TCRdb processed the reads anew with MiXCR; each CDR3 protein has one entry. The sample has 640,000 or so distinct CDR3 sequences, about 33% seen once. CDR1 SGHTA and CDR2 FQGNSA come from the germline V gene. V lost 4 bases to trimming and J lost 6 bases; unmatched junction nucleotides: 4. This CDR3 spans 15 amino acids. The starting material was cultured PBMCs, obtained from culture after CMV antigen stimulation. The gene calls are TRBV7-2 and TRBJ2-3, with 13 bases matching TRBD2. This sequence originates from a human donor in good health (CMV status not recorded). Some clones in this sample may be carry-over from other donors' samples. CDR3 sequence: CASSSGTSGVDTQYF. CDR3 DNA: TGTGCCAGCAGCTCGGGGACTAGCGGGGTTGATACGCAGTATTTT.